These 20 T cell receptor beta chains came from one sample sequenced in a study of regulatory T cells in long-lasting Graves disease. The authors built TCR beta libraries using iRepertoire HTBI primers and Arm-PCR of CDR3 regions. TCRdb reprocessed the multiplex PCR reads with MiXCR, giving one entry per CDR3 protein. Of 650,000 to 700,000 distinct CDR3 sequences listed, approximately 31% are singletons. Time point described: persistent/refractory GD, antithyroid drugs over 5 years with positive TRAb. Extracted RNA from PBMCs served as the source of the TCR library. Sample: peripheral blood mononuclear cells (PBMCs), taken when the disease was refractory, from a patient treated with antithyroid drugs. These receptors were collected from a female donor with Graves disease.

The V gene is TRBV19, the J gene TRBJ2-7, with 7 bases fitting TRBD1. Germline V gene lookup returns CDR1 LNHDA and CDR2 SQIVND (reference sequence). The CDR3 contains 13 residues. The junction had 2 bases not matched to a gene; V was cut back by 3 bases and J by 3 bases. In DNA form, the CDR3 reads TGTGCCAGTAGTATCCGGGACAGCTACGAGCAGTACTTC. Its translation: CASSIRDSYEQYF.

The J gene is TRBJ2-7, the V gene TRBV30; D is perhaps TRBD2 (5 bases). The germline V gene encodes CDR1 GTSNPN and CDR2 SVGIG (reference sequence). The CDR3 has 11 residues. The V end lost 1 base, the J end lost 7 bases, and 8 bases lay between the germline ends. For the CDR3, the DNA is TGTGCCTGGAGTGGAGGGAATGAGCAGTACTTC. Protein: CAWSGGNEQYF.

The chain uses TRBV15 and TRBJ2-7; 8 bases align to TRBD2. With V trimmed by 8 bases and J by 2 bases, 5 bases remained unmatched. CDR3 length: 13 amino acids. Germline V CDR1 and CDR2: LNHNV, YYDKDF (reference sequence). In DNA form, the CDR3 reads TGTGCCACCCGTAGCGGGACCGCCTACGAGCAGTACTTC. The encoded protein is CATRSGTAYEQYF.

Ten or more counts support this clonotype. The rearrangement joins TRBV5-1 to TRBJ2-7; 7 bases are shared with TRBD1. The CDR3 length is 15 residues. Per germline, CDR1 SGHRS and CDR2 YFSETQ. Trimming removed 0 bases from V and 3 bases from J; junction bases left unmatched: 6. The CDR3 loop reads CASSLGGGQDYEQYF. CDR3 nucleotide sequence: TGCGCCAGCAGCTTGGGTGGCGGACAGGACTACGAGCAGTACTTC.

This clonotype was counted many times. The V call is TRBV11-1, the J call TRBJ2-7; TRBD2 is a possible D gene (5 bases). The length of the CDR3 is 14 residues. Germline lookup yields CDR1 SGHAT and CDR2 FQDESV (reference sequence). V lost 1 base, J lost 0 bases, and 7 bases lay in between. CDR3 DNA sequence: TGTGCCAGCAGCTTAGGGAGGACCTCCTACGAGCAGTACTTC. Its protein product is CASSLGRTSYEQYF. The whole variable domain, filled in from reference TRBV11-1 and TRBJ2-7, reads EAEVAQSPRYKITEKSQAVAFWCDPISGHATLYWYRQILGQGPELLVQFQDESVVDDSQLPKDRFSAERLKGVDSTLKIQPAELGDSAMYLCASSLGRTSYEQYFGPGTRLTVT.

This clonotype was found once. The genes are TRBV6-2 or TRBV6-3 and TRBJ1-3; no definite D call. The CDR3 covers 15 residues. In germline, CDR1 is MNHEY, CDR2 SVGEGT. V shed 1 base and J shed 1 base, with 8 bases lying between them. The CDR3 DNA sequence: TGTGCCAGCAGTTACTGGGGAGAATCTGGAAACACCATATATTTT. Its protein product is CASSYWGESGNTIYF.

There are a few counts of this clonotype. The rearrangement links TRBV28 to TRBJ1-5; perhaps TRBD1 as D (5 bases). The ends were cut back, 7 bases at V and 6 bases at J, with 16 bases in the middle. The germline CDR1 and CDR2 sequences are MDHEN and SYDVKM. This CDR3 has 14 residues. The CDR3 coding sequence is TGTGCCAGCACCATGGGGCGGGGCGGTCAGCCCCAGCATTTT. This gives the protein CASTMGRGGQPQHF. Using reference TRBV28 and TRBJ1-5 for the parts outside the CDR3, the full variable domain is DVKVTQSSRYLVKRTGEKVFLECVQDMDHENMFWYRQDPGLGLRLIYFSYDVKMKEKGDIPEGYSVSREKKERFSLILESASTNQTSMYLCASTMGRGGQPQHFGDGTRLSIL.

V is TRBV6-1 and J is TRBJ1-1, with 7 bases fitting TRBD1. Germline V lookup: CDR1 MNHNS, CDR2 SASEGT. V lost 0 bases, J lost 7 bases, and 11 bases stayed unmatched. This CDR3 is built from 16 residues. CDR3 loop: CASSEAWGQLIIEAFF. CDR3 DNA: TGTGCCAGCAGTGAAGCGTGGGGACAGCTTATTATTGAAGCTTTCTTT.

The chain couples TRBV28 to TRBJ1-5; tentatively, D is TRBD1 (6 bases). The V gene's germline CDR1 is MDHEN and CDR2 SYDVKM. This CDR3 is built from 14 residues. Trimming shortened V by 6 bases and J by 5 bases, and 14 bases separated the two germline ends. The CDR3 DNA follows: TGTGCCAGCAGCCCGGGACAACGATATCAGCCCCAGCATTTT. Its translation: CASSPGQRYQPQHF.

The V and J genes are TRBV14 and TRBJ2-7, with TRBD1 identical over 9 bases. Germline loops: CDR1 SGHDN, CDR2 FVKESK. V was pared by 5 bases and J by 3 bases, with 14 bases of the junction left unmatched. The CDR3 totals 17 residues. For the CDR3, the DNA is TGTGCCAGCAGCTCTTTTGGCGGGACAGGGTTTAGCTACGAGCAGTACTTC. Translated: CASSSFGGTGFSYEQYF.

The sample holds one count of this clonotype. The chain combines TRBV9 with TRBJ2-2, with 9 bases that match TRBD2. The germline V gene encodes CDR1 SGDLS and CDR2 YYNGEE. The CDR3 spans 17 residues. J gave up 6 bases and V 3 bases, and 12 bases lay outside the gene matches. CDR3 in DNA: TGTGCCAGCAGCGGGGGCCCGGCGGGAGGGCTGGCCGGGGAGCTGTTTTTT. Its translation is CASSGGPAGGLAGELFF.

This clonotype was seen ten or more times. The CDR3 DNA reads TGTGCCAGCAGCTCTTGGGGGACGGCTAATGAAAAACTGTTTTTT. Its translation: CASSSWGTANEKLFF. This chain connects TRBV9 to TRBJ1-4, with a weak D call TRBD1 (5 bases). Trimming stripped 4 bases from V and 3 bases from J, with 13 bases between. The germline V gene has CDR1 SGDLS and CDR2 YYNGEE. The CDR3 spans 15 residues.

This clonotype was found a few times. The chain recombines TRBV2 with TRBJ1-1; D may be TRBD1 (6 bases). Trimming removed 7 bases at V and 7 bases at J, with 16 bases between. From germline, CDR1 is SNHLY and CDR2 FYNNEI. This CDR3 comprises 13 residues. The DNA for the CDR3 is TGTGCCAGCACGCTAAACAGGGCGAATGAAGCTTTCTTT. The encoded protein is CASTLNRANEAFF.

The rearrangement links TRBV7-9 to TRBJ1-5; TRBD1 agrees at 10 bases. The CDR3 contains 15 residues. The V segment lost 3 bases and the J segment 7 bases; nucleotides outside the gene matches: 6. Germline CDR1 reads SEHNR; CDR2 reads FQNEAQ (reference sequence). DNA of the CDR3: TGTGCCAGCAGCTTGTCGGGACAGGGGCACCAGCCCCAGCATTTT. Translated, it gives CASSLSGQGHQPQHF.

This clonotype was seen only a few times. The chain joins TRBV11-3 to TRBJ2-7, with TRBD1 as a possible D gene (6 bases). In germline, CDR1 is SGHNT, CDR2 YENEEA. The length of the CDR3 is 13 residues. V lost 9 bases and J 6 bases, leaving 18 bases between the germline ends. The CDR3 reads CASSSKQGSEQYF. CDR3 DNA sequence: TGTGCCAGTTCATCGAAACAGGGATCCGAGCAGTACTTC. Full variable domain (missing parts from reference TRBV11-3 and TRBJ2-7): EAGVVQSPRYKIIEKKQPVAFWCNPISGHNTLYWYLQNLGQGPELLIRYENEEAVDDSQLPKDRFSAERLKGVDSTLKIQPAELGDSAVYLCASSSKQGSEQYFGPGTRLTVT.

On this clonotype itself: A much larger clone differs from this one at a single base, so this may be a read error. The chain couples TRBV27 to TRBJ1-1; perhaps TRBD1 as D (5 bases). CDR3 length: 16 amino acids. From germline, CDR1 is MNHEY and CDR2 SMNVEV (reference sequence). Trimming removed 0 bases at V and 0 bases at J, with 11 bases between. CDR3 protein: CASSLSGAGVNTEAFF. CDR3 sequence (DNA): TGTGCCAGCAGTTTATCCGGGGCGGGGGTGAACACTGAAGCTTTCTTT.

The chain couples TRBV27 to TRBJ2-7; unclear D gene. Germline CDR1 MNHEY, CDR2 SMNVEV (reference sequence). The CDR3 covers 13 residues. V gave up 0 bases and J gave up 5 bases, with 8 bases separating them. CDR3 loop: CASSLSGFHEQYF. Written as DNA, the CDR3 is TGTGCCAGCAGTTTATCAGGGTTCCACGAGCAGTACTTC.

This chain links TRBV10-3 with TRBJ1-3, with D hard to call. Trimming pared 6 bases from V and 0 bases from J, leaving 3 bases between. Germline CDR1 reads ENHRY; CDR2 reads SYGVKD. The CDR3 contains 12 residues. The CDR3 loop reads CAISSSGNTIYF. The CDR3, as DNA: TGTGCCATCAGCAGCTCTGGAAACACCATATATTTT.

The chain couples TRBV7-6 to TRBJ1-4; 8 bases agree with TRBD1. After removal of 1 base from V and 8 bases from J, the junction contained 6 bases not matched to a gene. This CDR3 is 15 amino acids long. In germline, CDR1 is SGHVS, CDR2 FNYEAQ. The CDR3 sequence: CASSLGKTGVEKLFF. CDR3 nucleotide sequence: TGTGCCAGCAGCTTAGGGAAGACAGGGGTAGAAAAACTGTTTTTT.

The chain recombines TRBV13 with TRBJ2-2; 11 positions match TRBD2. The V and J ends lost 4 bases and 7 bases, in that order; junction bases with no gene match: 14. The CDR3 sequence is 18 residues long. CDR1 PRHDT and CDR2 FYEKMQ come from the germline V gene (reference sequence). The CDR3 DNA follows: TGTGCCAGCAGCTGGACTTTAGCGGGAGGGCCTGGGAGCGGGGAGCTGTTTTTT. Amino acids: CASSWTLAGGPGSGELFF.